These 10 T cell receptor beta chains came from one sample sequenced in a study of shared clonotypes between healthy human individuals. TCRdb's table, derived via immunoSEQ multiplex PCR, lists solely in-frame clones and lacks some. The table includes about 490,000 clones, around 80% detected once. Sequenced material: PBMCs. The source of these receptors is a woman in her thirties or forties in good health. Some clones in this sample may be carry-over from other donors' samples.

V and J are TRBV30 and TRBJ2-5; TRBD1 is a possible D gene (6 bases). The V and J ends lost 6 bases and 5 bases respectively, with 22 bases between them. Germline V lookup: CDR1 GTSNPN, CDR2 SVGIG (reference sequence). The CDR3 totals 15 residues. The CDR3 DNA reads TGTGCCTGTGAACACAACGGCAGGGGCACGGAGACCCAGTACTTC. It yields the protein CACEHNGRGTETQYF.

The chain joins TRBV7-3 to TRBJ2-5, with TRBD1 matching over 7 bases. Germline CDR1 SGHTA, CDR2 FQGTGA. This CDR3 has 13 residues. V lost 5 bases and J lost 3; bases outside the gene matches: 3. CDR3: CASSRDREETQYF. The CDR3 nucleotides read TGTGCCAGCAGCCGGGACAGAGAAGAGACCCAGTACTTC.

The rearrangement links TRBV5-4 to TRBJ2-3, with no clear D. V dropped 1 base and J dropped 0 bases, with 9 bases sitting between them. Per the germline V gene, CDR1 is SGHNT and CDR2 is YYREEE (reference sequence). The CDR3 has 15 residues. The CDR3: CASSLSQQSTDTQYF. CDR3 nucleotides: TGTGCCAGCAGCTTGAGTCAACAGAGCACAGATACGCAGTATTTT.

The V gene is TRBV2, the J gene TRBJ2-5; no clear D gene. This CDR3 contains 11 residues. The ends were cut back, 2 bases at V and 2 bases at J, with 0 bases in the middle. Germline V gene sequence: CDR1 SNHLY, CDR2 FYNNEI. CDR3 bases: TGTGCCAGCAGTGAACAAGAGACCCAGTACTTC. Translating it yields CASSEQETQYF.

CDR3: CASSARLAVNTGELFF. The CDR3 DNA sequence: TGTGCCAGCAGCGCACGTCTAGCGGTTAACACCGGGGAGCTGTTTTTT. The chain has TRBV7-3 and TRBJ2-2, with TRBD2 matching over 7 bases. The CDR3 has 16 amino acids. Germline trimming cut 5 bases from V and 2 bases from J; bases unmatched to any gene: 8. Germline-derived CDR1 and CDR2 are SGHTA and FQGTGA.

The chain carries TRBV6-5 and TRBJ1-1; possible D gene TRBD1, 5 bases. CDR3 length equals 14 residues. CDR1 MNHEY and CDR2 SVGAGI come from the germline V gene. Trimming removed 6 bases from V and 10 bases from J, with 21 bases in between. DNA for the CDR3: TGTGCCAGCAGACCGTCGGCCCTGGGGGACCGAGCTTTCTTT. Residues: CASRPSALGDRAFF.

This chain joins TRBV28 and TRBJ2-1, with 8 bases lining up with TRBD2. V lost 0 bases, J lost 8 bases, and 21 bases stayed unmatched. The length of the CDR3 is 20 residues. Germline CDR1 reads MDHEN; CDR2 reads SYDVKM. DNA for the CDR3: TGTGCCAGCAGTTTATGGAATTGGCGGGCATCCGGGACTAGTGGCGATGAGCAGTTCTTC. Translated: CASSLWNWRASGTSGDEQFF.

This clone was counted once. The J gene is TRBJ2-1, the V gene TRBV7-2, with 7 positions matching TRBD1. Germline V lookup: CDR1 SGHTA, CDR2 FQGNSA. J lost 8 bases, V lost 1 base, and 14 bases had no gene match. This CDR3 is 17 amino acids long. The CDR3 region is CASSLVGTAFFTHEQFF. The DNA for the CDR3 is TGTGCCAGCAGCTTAGTGGGGACAGCTTTCTTCACACATGAGCAGTTCTTC.

V usage is TRBV11-2 and J usage is TRBJ1-4; D is undetermined. V lost 4 bases and J 7 bases, leaving 13 bases between the germline ends. The CDR3 consists of 14 residues. Germline V CDR1 and CDR2: SGHAT, FQNNGV. The CDR3 loop is CASSWRGGSEKLFF. Written as DNA, the CDR3 is TGTGCCAGCAGCTGGCGAGGCGGGTCTGAAAAACTGTTTTTT.

V is TRBV2 and J is TRBJ1-2, with unresolved D. Trimming stripped 7 bases from V and 8 bases from J, with 20 bases between. Germline-derived CDR1 and CDR2 are SNHLY and FYNNEI. This CDR3 is built from 14 residues. The CDR3 bases are TGTGCCAGCATGAGGGAACAAGGATCTTACGGCTACACCTTC. Protein: CASMREQGSYGYTF.